The rows below give T cell receptor beta chains drawn from one sample of a study of identical twins. MiXCR, run by TCRdb on the 5' RACE reads, gives a single entry per CDR3 protein. The table lists fewer than 900,000 distinct CDR3 sequences, over 20% of them singletons. These data were also filed under a second study, of T cells expressing NK-cell markers.

Sequenced sample: PBMCs. The receptors were gathered from a woman aged 18-29 years in good health. CDR3s include the opening cysteine and the closing phenylalanine or tryptophan. Each record gives: J gene, clone size, V gene, D gene, CDR3 protein, CDR3 DNA. D genes are given only for firm matches. Some rows mark clone size as missing; the rest say once, few, many or name a class of expanded clone.

j_call: TRBJ1-1; clone_size: -; v_call: TRBV5-1; d_call: -; cdr3_aa: CASSPTVEASTEAFF; cdr3_nt: TGCGCCAGCAGCCCAACGGTGGAGGCGTCCACTGAAGCTTTCTTT
j_call: TRBJ2-1; clone_size: -; v_call: TRBV7-9; d_call: TRBD2; cdr3_aa: CAIGGGSRAYNEQFF; cdr3_nt: TGTGCCATCGGCGGCGGGAGCAGGGCCTACAATGAGCAGTTCTTC
j_call: TRBJ2-7; clone_size: -; v_call: TRBV20-1; d_call: -; cdr3_aa: CSVNPRGSGYEQYF; cdr3_nt: TGCAGTGTAAACCCGAGGGGCTCGGGCTACGAGCAGTACTTC
j_call: TRBJ1-5; clone_size: -; v_call: TRBV20-1; d_call: -; cdr3_aa: CSARSFDFNQPQHF; cdr3_nt: TGCAGTGCTAGATCTTTCGACTTCAATCAGCCCCAGCATTTT
j_call: TRBJ2-5; clone_size: -; v_call: TRBV20-1; d_call: TRBD2; cdr3_aa: CSARVTSGGTQYF; cdr3_nt: TGCAGTGCTAGAGTTACTAGCGGTGGGACCCAGTACTTC
j_call: TRBJ2-1; clone_size: few; v_call: TRBV5-1; d_call: -; cdr3_aa: CASSFSGVSYNEQFF; cdr3_nt: TGCGCCAGCAGCTTTTCCGGGGTCTCCTACAATGAGCAGTTCTTC
j_call: TRBJ2-5; clone_size: -; v_call: TRBV5-1; d_call: -; cdr3_aa: CASSSERRGQETQYF; cdr3_nt: TGCGCCAGCAGCTCGGAACGTAGGGGCCAAGAGACCCAGTACTTC
j_call: TRBJ1-2; clone_size: few; v_call: TRBV24-1; d_call: -; cdr3_aa: CATSDRGDGYTF; cdr3_nt: TGTGCCACCAGTGACAGGGGCGATGGCTACACCTTC
j_call: TRBJ1-2; clone_size: few; v_call: TRBV15; d_call: -; cdr3_aa: CATSTIRHVDGYTF; cdr3_nt: TGTGCCACCAGCACAATTCGACACGTAGATGGCTACACCTTC
j_call: TRBJ1-5; clone_size: -; v_call: TRBV7-2; d_call: -; cdr3_aa: CASSLVLAPQQPQHF; cdr3_nt: TGTGCCAGCAGCTTAGTTCTCGCACCCCAGCAGCCCCAGCATTTT
j_call: TRBJ2-3; clone_size: few; v_call: TRBV12-3/TRBV12-4; d_call: TRBD2; cdr3_aa: CASGLGRAGTDTQYF; cdr3_nt: TGTGCCAGCGGCCTGGGGAGGGCGGGCACAGATACGCAGTATTTT
j_call: TRBJ1-5; clone_size: many; v_call: TRBV20-1; d_call: -; cdr3_aa: CSARGYRDQPQHF; cdr3_nt: TGCAGTGCTAGGGGATACAGGGATCAGCCCCAGCATTTT
j_call: TRBJ2-5; clone_size: -; v_call: TRBV3-1; d_call: TRBD2; cdr3_aa: CASSRPTSGALETQYF; cdr3_nt: TGTGCCAGCAGCCGTCCGACTAGCGGGGCATTAGAGACCCAGTACTTC
j_call: TRBJ2-5; clone_size: -; v_call: TRBV5-1; d_call: TRBD2; cdr3_aa: CASSLVASGRSLKETQYF; cdr3_nt: TGCGCCAGCAGCTTGGTCGCGAGCGGGAGAAGTTTGAAGGAGACCCAGTACTTC
j_call: TRBJ1-2; clone_size: once; v_call: TRBV7-9; d_call: -; cdr3_aa: CASSLRDRGAETF; cdr3_nt: TGTGCCAGCAGCTTACGGGACCGAGGGGCAGAAACCTTC
j_call: TRBJ1-1; clone_size: many; v_call: TRBV7-3; d_call: -; cdr3_aa: CASSLNPISEAFF; cdr3_nt: TGTGCCAGCAGCTTAAACCCGATTTCTGAAGCTTTCTTT
j_call: TRBJ2-5; clone_size: once; v_call: TRBV10-3; d_call: -; cdr3_aa: CAMGVIEGETQYF; cdr3_nt: TGTGCCATGGGGGTTATAGAGGGGGAGACCCAGTACTTC
j_call: TRBJ1-1; clone_size: -; v_call: TRBV5-1; d_call: -; cdr3_aa: CASSFERVNTEAFF; cdr3_nt: TGCGCCAGCAGCTTTGAGAGAGTGAACACTGAAGCTTTCTTT
j_call: TRBJ1-5; clone_size: few; v_call: TRBV6-5; d_call: -; cdr3_aa: CASSYSGVGNQPQHF; cdr3_nt: TGTGCCAGCAGTTACTCGGGGGTCGGCAATCAGCCCCAGCATTTT
j_call: TRBJ2-2; clone_size: -; v_call: TRBV7-2; d_call: -; cdr3_aa: CASSFYPAPATELFF; cdr3_nt: TGTGCCAGCAGCTTTTATCCGGCCCCGGCCACGGAGCTGTTTTTT
j_call: TRBJ2-7; clone_size: many; v_call: TRBV10-3; d_call: -; cdr3_aa: CAIGPRDGEQYF; cdr3_nt: TGTGCCATCGGTCCGAGAGATGGCGAGCAGTACTTC
j_call: TRBJ1-1; clone_size: few; v_call: TRBV7-9; d_call: -; cdr3_aa: CASSLGSPGEAFF; cdr3_nt: TGTGCCAGCAGCTTAGGGTCACCCGGAGAAGCTTTCTTT
j_call: TRBJ2-7; clone_size: few; v_call: TRBV4-3; d_call: TRBD2; cdr3_aa: CASSQGWTSGTYEQYF; cdr3_nt: TGCGCCAGCAGCCAAGGATGGACTAGCGGGACCTACGAGCAGTACTTC
j_call: TRBJ1-5; clone_size: -; v_call: TRBV7-9; d_call: -; cdr3_aa: CASSSTGISNQPQHF; cdr3_nt: TGTGCCAGCAGCTCTACAGGGATTAGCAATCAGCCCCAGCATTTT
j_call: TRBJ2-3; clone_size: -; v_call: TRBV7-3; d_call: TRBD2; cdr3_aa: CASSLGLAGVLDTQYF; cdr3_nt: TGTGCCAGCAGCCTCGGACTAGCGGGGGTTTTGGATACGCAGTATTTT
j_call: TRBJ2-3; clone_size: -; v_call: TRBV5-6; d_call: -; cdr3_aa: CASSLQLRGDGTDTQYF; cdr3_nt: TGTGCCAGCAGCTTGCAGCTTCGAGGGGATGGGACAGATACGCAGTATTTT
j_call: TRBJ2-3; clone_size: few; v_call: TRBV20-1; d_call: -; cdr3_aa: CSAAPQAAASTDTQYF; cdr3_nt: TGCAGTGCTGCCCCTCAGGCGGCCGCTAGCACAGATACGCAGTATTTT
j_call: TRBJ1-1; clone_size: many; v_call: TRBV7-6; d_call: -; cdr3_aa: CASSVGTNTEAFF; cdr3_nt: TGTGCCAGCAGCGTGGGTACGAACACTGAAGCTTTCTTT
j_call: TRBJ2-7; clone_size: few; v_call: TRBV7-9; d_call: -; cdr3_aa: CASSFGSSAYEQYF; cdr3_nt: TGTGCCAGCAGCTTTGGCAGCTCCGCCTACGAGCAGTACTTC
j_call: TRBJ1-1; clone_size: few; v_call: TRBV6-2/TRBV6-3; d_call: -; cdr3_aa: CAAGRLPFTATEAFF; cdr3_nt: TGTGCGGCCGGTAGGCTCCCCTTTACAGCGACTGAAGCTTTCTTT
j_call: TRBJ2-3; clone_size: few; v_call: TRBV20-1; d_call: -; cdr3_aa: CSARLGGSTDTQYF; cdr3_nt: TGCAGTGCTAGGCTAGGGGGGAGCACAGATACGCAGTATTTT
j_call: TRBJ2-1; clone_size: many; v_call: TRBV12-3/TRBV12-4; d_call: -; cdr3_aa: CASSFGSYNEQFF; cdr3_nt: TGTGCCAGCAGTTTCGGCTCCTACAATGAGCAGTTCTTC
j_call: TRBJ1-1; clone_size: -; v_call: TRBV20-1; d_call: -; cdr3_aa: CSASQPRMNTEAFF; cdr3_nt: TGCAGTGCGAGTCAGCCCAGAATGAACACTGAAGCTTTCTTT
j_call: TRBJ2-2; clone_size: few; v_call: TRBV4-3; d_call: -; cdr3_aa: CASSQAPDPTTGELFF; cdr3_nt: TGCGCCAGCAGCCAAGCCCCAGACCCTACCACGGGGGAGCTGTTTTTT
j_call: TRBJ2-3; clone_size: many; v_call: TRBV12-3/TRBV12-4; d_call: -; cdr3_aa: CASSLGSWRATDTQYF; cdr3_nt: TGTGCCAGCAGTTTAGGCTCATGGCGGGCTACAGATACGCAGTATTTT
j_call: TRBJ2-1; clone_size: few; v_call: TRBV20-1; d_call: -; cdr3_aa: CSADNPFSYNEQFF; cdr3_nt: TGCAGTGCTGATAACCCCTTCTCCTACAATGAGCAGTTCTTC
j_call: TRBJ2-2; clone_size: -; v_call: TRBV4-3; d_call: TRBD2; cdr3_aa: CASSQDPTSGQTNTGELFF; cdr3_nt: TGCGCCAGCAGCCAAGATCCCACTAGCGGGCAGACGAACACCGGGGAGCTGTTTTTT
j_call: TRBJ2-5; clone_size: few; v_call: TRBV9; d_call: -; cdr3_aa: CASSPRMDREETQYF; cdr3_nt: TGTGCCAGCAGCCCGCGGATGGATAGGGAAGAGACCCAGTACTTC
j_call: TRBJ1-4; clone_size: -; v_call: TRBV5-1; d_call: -; cdr3_aa: CASSGGGSNEKLFF; cdr3_nt: TGCGCCAGCAGCGGGGGAGGCTCCAATGAAAAACTGTTTTTT
j_call: TRBJ1-4; clone_size: few; v_call: TRBV5-1; d_call: -; cdr3_aa: CASSLVPGKNEKLFF; cdr3_nt: TGCGCCAGCAGCTTGGTTCCAGGGAAGAATGAAAAACTGTTTTTT